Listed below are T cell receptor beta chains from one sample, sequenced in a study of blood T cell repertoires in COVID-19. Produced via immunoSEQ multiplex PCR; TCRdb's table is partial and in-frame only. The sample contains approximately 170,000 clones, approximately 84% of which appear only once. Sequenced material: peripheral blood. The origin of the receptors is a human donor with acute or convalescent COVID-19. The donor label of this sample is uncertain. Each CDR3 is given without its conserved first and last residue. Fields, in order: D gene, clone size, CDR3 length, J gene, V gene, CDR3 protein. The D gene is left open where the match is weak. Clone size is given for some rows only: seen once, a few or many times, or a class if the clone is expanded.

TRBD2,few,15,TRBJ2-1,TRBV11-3,ASSLGVAGGPSNEQF
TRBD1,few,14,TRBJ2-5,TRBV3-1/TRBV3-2,ASSQGGTGGQETQY
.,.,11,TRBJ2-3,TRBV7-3,ASSSGGTDTQY
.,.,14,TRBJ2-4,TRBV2,ASSEFRGYDKNIQY
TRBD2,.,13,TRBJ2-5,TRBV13,ASSLGTGGLETQY
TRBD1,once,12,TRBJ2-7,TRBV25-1,ASSESDRVIGQY
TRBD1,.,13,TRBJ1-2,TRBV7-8,ASSSLTGVNYGYT
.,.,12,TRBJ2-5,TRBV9,ASSASEAQETQY
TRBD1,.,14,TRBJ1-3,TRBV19,ASSRLQGASGNTIY
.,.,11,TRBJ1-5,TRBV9,ASSPRAGRPQH
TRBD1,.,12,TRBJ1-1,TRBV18,ASSPPGQGAEAF
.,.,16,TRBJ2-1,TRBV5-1,ASTPLVGQGTRGDEQF
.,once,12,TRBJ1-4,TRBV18,ASSPAGINEKLF
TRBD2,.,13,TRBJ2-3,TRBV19,ASSPLGTSGDTQY
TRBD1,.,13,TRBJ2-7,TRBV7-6,ASSLDGTGDYEQY